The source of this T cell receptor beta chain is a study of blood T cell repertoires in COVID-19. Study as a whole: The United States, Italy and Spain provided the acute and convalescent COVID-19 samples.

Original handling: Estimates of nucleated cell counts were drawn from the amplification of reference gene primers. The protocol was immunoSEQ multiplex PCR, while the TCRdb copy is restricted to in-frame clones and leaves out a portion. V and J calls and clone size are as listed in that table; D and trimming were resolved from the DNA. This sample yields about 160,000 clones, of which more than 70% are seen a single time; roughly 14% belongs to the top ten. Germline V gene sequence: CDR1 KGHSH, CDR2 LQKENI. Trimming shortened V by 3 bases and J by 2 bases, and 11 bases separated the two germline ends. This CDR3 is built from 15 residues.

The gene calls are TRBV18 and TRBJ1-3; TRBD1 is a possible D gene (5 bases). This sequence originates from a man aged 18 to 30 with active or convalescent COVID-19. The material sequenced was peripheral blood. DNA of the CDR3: TGTGCCAGCTCACCGACCAGGGAAACTGGAAACACCATATATTTT. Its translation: CASSPTRETGNTIYF.